One sample yielded the 4 T cell receptor beta chains listed below, sequenced in a study of blood T cell repertoires in COVID-19. The assay was immunoSEQ multiplex PCR, and TCRdb's table has in-frame clones only and misses some. The table lists 180,000 or so clones, about 80% of them singletons. The sample was PBMCs or T cells enriched from blood (not recorded which). The receptors were gathered from a man aged 55-75 years who had been exposed to COVID-19.

The rearrangement links TRBV27 to TRBJ1-6; a possible D gene is TRBD1 (6 bases). This CDR3 has 14 residues. Trimming cost V 3 bases and J 7 bases, with 10 bases left between them. In germline, CDR1 is MNHEY, CDR2 SMNVEV (reference sequence). The DNA for the CDR3 is TGTGCCAGCAGTTTTAAAACAGGGAATTCACCCCTCCACTTT. Amino acids: CASSFKTGNSPLHF.

V gene TRBV27 combines with J gene TRBJ1-1, with a weak D call TRBD1 (6 bases). The CDR3 is made up of 14 amino acids. The V and J ends lost 6 bases and 1 base respectively, with 12 bases between them. From germline, CDR1 is MNHEY and CDR2 SMNVEV (reference sequence). The CDR3 sequence is CASRPIQGNTEAFF. The CDR3 nucleotides read TGTGCCAGCAGGCCCATACAGGGGAACACTGAAGCTTTCTTT.

The chain couples TRBV9 to TRBJ1-1, with unresolved D. CDR3 length: 12 residues. Germline-derived CDR1 and CDR2 are SGDLS and YYNGEE. Trimming stripped 3 bases from V and 1 base from J, with 4 bases between. The CDR3 is CASSARNTEAFF. The CDR3 coding sequence is TGTGCCAGCAGCGCTCGGAACACTGAAGCTTTCTTT.

In this sample, this clone turned up a few times. The rearrangement joins TRBV19 to TRBJ1-5; 7 positions match TRBD1. This CDR3 comprises 15 residues. CDR1 and CDR2 from the germline V gene are LNHDA and SQIVND (reference sequence). V was pared by 4 bases and J by 0 bases, with 3 bases of the junction left unmatched. The CDR3 spells CASSNNRGSNQPQHF. In DNA form, the CDR3 reads TGTGCCAGTAGTAATAACAGGGGTAGCAATCAGCCCCAGCATTTT.